This T cell receptor (beta chain) was recovered during a study of control samples from healthy donors and cancer patients. The sample holds a few counts of this clone. This table comes from immunoSEQ multiplex PCR, and its TCRdb copy is limited to in-frame clones, with some not included. The sample carries 100,000 or so clones, around four fifths recorded once. The germline V gene encodes CDR1 MDHEN and CDR2 SYDVKM. The CDR3 length is 13 residues. Trimming cost V 3 bases and J 4 bases, with 4 bases left between them. The receptor's source is a woman in her forties or fifties in good health. The V gene is TRBV28, the J gene TRBJ2-6; D call uncertain. The sequencing sample was made of blood. The DNA for the CDR3 is TGTGCCAGCAGTTTGGGGGGGGCCAACGTCCTGACTTTC. It specifies CASSLGGANVLTF.